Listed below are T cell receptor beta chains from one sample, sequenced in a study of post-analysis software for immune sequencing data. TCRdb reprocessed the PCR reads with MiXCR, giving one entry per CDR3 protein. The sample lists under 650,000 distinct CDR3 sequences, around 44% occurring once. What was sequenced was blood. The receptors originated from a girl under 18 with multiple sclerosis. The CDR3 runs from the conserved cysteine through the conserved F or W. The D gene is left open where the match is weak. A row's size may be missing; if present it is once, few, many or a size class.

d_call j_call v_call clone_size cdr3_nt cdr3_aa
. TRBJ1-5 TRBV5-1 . TGCGCCAGCAGCATAGGAGAGTATAGCAATCAGCCCCAGCATTTT CASSIGEYSNQPQHF
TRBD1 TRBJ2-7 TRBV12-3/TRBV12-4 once TGTGCCAGCATCTGGCCAGGGGGCAGGTACGAGCAGTACTTC CASIWPGGRYEQYF
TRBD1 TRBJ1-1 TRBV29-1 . TGCAGCGTCGCAGGACAGGGAAGGACTGAAGCTTTCTTT CSVAGQGRTEAFF
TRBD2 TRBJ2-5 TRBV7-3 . TGTGCCAGCAGCCCGAGCGGGGGGGCGGTTGAGACCCAGTACTTC CASSPSGGAVETQYF
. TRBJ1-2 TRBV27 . TGTGCCAGCGGAAGGGCCGCCCTATATGGCTACACCTTC CASGRAALYGYTF
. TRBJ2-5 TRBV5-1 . TGCGCCAGCAGCTCCCCCGATTCAGGAGAGACCCAGTACTTC CASSSPDSGETQYF
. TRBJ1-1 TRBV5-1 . TGCGCCAGCAGCCCGACAACCGGGGGTTACACTGAAGCTTTCTTT CASSPTTGGYTEAFF
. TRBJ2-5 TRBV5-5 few TGTGCCAGCAGGATCATTAAGGAGACCCAGTACTTC CASRIIKETQYF
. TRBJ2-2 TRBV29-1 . TGCAGCGTTGCGATTAGCGCTAACGGGGAGCTGTTTTTT CSVAISANGELFF
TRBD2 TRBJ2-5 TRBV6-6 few TGTGCCAGCAGTTTGAGTCCCAGCGGGGGACGTCAAGAGACCCAGTACTTC CASSLSPSGGRQETQYF
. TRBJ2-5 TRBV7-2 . TGTGCCAGCAGCCTCTCGGGGTCGGCCCACGAGACCCAGTACTTC CASSLSGSAHETQYF
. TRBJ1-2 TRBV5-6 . TGTGCCAGCAGCTTGGCCGAGGAAAACTACGGCTACACCTTC CASSLAEENYGYTF
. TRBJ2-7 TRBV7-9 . TGTGCCAGCAGCTTCATCGGGAGTTTCTACGAGCAGTACTTC CASSFIGSFYEQYF
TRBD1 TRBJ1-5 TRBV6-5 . TGTGCCAGCAGTCCACAGGGGAGTCAGCCCCAGCATTTT CASSPQGSQPQHF
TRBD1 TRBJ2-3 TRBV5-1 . TGCGCCAGCAGCTTTCCGGGACAGGCAGCAGATACGCAGTATTTT CASSFPGQAADTQYF
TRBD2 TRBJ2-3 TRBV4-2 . TGTGCCAGCAGCCGCAAGACTAGCGGGGGGGTGTATTTT CASSRKTSGGVYF
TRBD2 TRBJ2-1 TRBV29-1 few TGCAGCGTTTCCATCCAGAGGAGGCTAGCGGGGGCGGGTGAGCAGTTCTTC CSVSIQRRLAGAGEQFF
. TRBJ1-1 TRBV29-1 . TGCAGCGTCCCAGGGTTCTTGAGCGGAGCTTTCTTT CSVPGFLSGAFF
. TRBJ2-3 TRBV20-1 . TGCAGTGCTAGAGGACTAACCGGCACAGATACGCAGTATTTT CSARGLTGTDTQYF
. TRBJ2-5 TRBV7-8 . TGTGCCAGCAGCCCCCGTAGAATCCAAGAGACCCAGTACTTC CASSPRRIQETQYF
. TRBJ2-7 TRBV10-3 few TGTGCCATCCAGGGAATGCTCCCCTACGAGCAGTACTTC CAIQGMLPYEQYF
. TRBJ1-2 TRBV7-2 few TGTGCCAGCAGCTTAGAGCCAGGGCCGCATGGCTACACCTTC CASSLEPGPHGYTF
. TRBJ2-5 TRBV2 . TGTGCCAACGGACAGTACCAAGAGACCCAGTACTTC CANGQYQETQYF
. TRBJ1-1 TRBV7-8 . TGTGCCAGCAGCTTAGTGGCAGGGGAGACTGAAGCTTTCTTT CASSLVAGETEAFF
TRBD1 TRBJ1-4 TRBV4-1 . TGCGCCAGCAGCCACGACAGGGGTCGCTTTGAAAAACTGTTTTTT CASSHDRGRFEKLFF
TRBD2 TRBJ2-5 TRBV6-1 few TGTGCCAGCGCGGAGCGGGAGGTGGAGACCCAGTACTTC CASAEREVETQYF
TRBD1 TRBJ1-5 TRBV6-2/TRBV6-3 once TGTGCCAGCAGCTATCTCGGACAGGGCGTTAGCAATCAGCCCCAGCATTTT CASSYLGQGVSNQPQHF
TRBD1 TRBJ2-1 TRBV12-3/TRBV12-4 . TGTGCCAGCAGCCGGGACAGGGATCGGAATGAGCAGTTCTTC CASSRDRDRNEQFF
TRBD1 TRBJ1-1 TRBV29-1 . TGCAGCGTTGCCACCGGATACGGGACAGGGAGTAGGCCTTTCTTT CSVATGYGTGSRPFF
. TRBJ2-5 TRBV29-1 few TGCAGCGCTGCAGGGGGAACTAGCGGCTCAAAAGAGACCCAGTACTTC CSAAGGTSGSKETQYF
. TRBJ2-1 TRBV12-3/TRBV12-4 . TGTGCCAGCAGCCCCGCCGGACTGATTTACAATGAGCAGTTCTTC CASSPAGLIYNEQFF
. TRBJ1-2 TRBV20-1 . TGCAGTGCCGGCGGTGAAGGAGTCGGCGGCTACACCTTC CSAGGEGVGGYTF
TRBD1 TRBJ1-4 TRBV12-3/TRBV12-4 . TGTGCCAGCAGTTTAGCGGGGACAGCCCGTGAAAAACTGTTTTTT CASSLAGTAREKLFF
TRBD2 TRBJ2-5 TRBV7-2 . TGTGCCAGCAGCACCCGGGGAGGGACTATAGAGACCCAGTACTTC CASSTRGGTIETQYF
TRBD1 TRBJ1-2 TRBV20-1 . TGCAGTGCTTTTTCCTTGACAGGGAGTAACTATGGCTACACCTTC CSAFSLTGSNYGYTF
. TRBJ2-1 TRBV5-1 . TGCGCCAGCAGCTTGGCGGGACACAACAATGAGCAGTTCTTC CASSLAGHNNEQFF
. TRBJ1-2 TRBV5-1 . TGCGCCAGCAGCTCGATACCCGACAGGAGCGGGGGGCTAGACTATGGCTACACCTTC CASSSIPDRSGGLDYGYTF
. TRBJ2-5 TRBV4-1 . TGCGCCAGCAGCCAAGCTGGGGAGATGGGTCGGGAGACCCAGTACTTC CASSQAGEMGRETQYF
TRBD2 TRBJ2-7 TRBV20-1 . TGCAGTGCTTCTAGCGGGGGGGCCTACGAGCAGTACTTC CSASSGGAYEQYF
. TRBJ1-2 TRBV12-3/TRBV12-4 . TGTGCCAGCAGTTTAAGACAGTCGCTCTATGGCTACACCTTC CASSLRQSLYGYTF
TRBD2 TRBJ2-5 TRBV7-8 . TGTGCCAGCAGCTACCCCAGCGGGGGTGGTCGAAACAATGAGCAGTACTTC CASSYPSGGGRNNEQYF
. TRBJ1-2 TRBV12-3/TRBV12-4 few TGTGCCAGCAGCTTCAGGGGATATGGCTACACCTTC CASSFRGYGYTF
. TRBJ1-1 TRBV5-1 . TGCGCCAGCAGCACCCTGGCCAGGGGGAACACTGAAGCTTTCTTT CASSTLARGNTEAFF
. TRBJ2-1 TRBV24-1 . TGTGCCACCAGTGATAGAAGCATTTTAGCCCATGAGCAGTTCTTC CATSDRSILAHEQFF
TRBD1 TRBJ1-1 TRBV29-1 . TGCAGCGCCGGAGGGACAGGGAACACTGAAGCTTTCTTT CSAGGTGNTEAFF
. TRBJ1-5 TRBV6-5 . TGTGCCAGCCGAGCGGGTCCTAATCAGCCCCAGCATTTT CASRAGPNQPQHF
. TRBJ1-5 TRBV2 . TGTGCCAGCAGTGGGGACGTCCCTCAGCCCCAGCATTTT CASSGDVPQPQHF
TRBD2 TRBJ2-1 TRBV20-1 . TGCAGTGCTAGGGACGCTACTAGCGGACGCAATGAGCAGTTCTTC CSARDATSGRNEQFF
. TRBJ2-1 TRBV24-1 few TGTGCCACCAGTGATTTAAGTGGAGACAATGAGCAGTTCTTC CATSDLSGDNEQFF
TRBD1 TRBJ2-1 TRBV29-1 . TGCAGCGTACAAAGCTACGGGACAGGGGACTGGAATGAGCAGTTCTTC CSVQSYGTGDWNEQFF
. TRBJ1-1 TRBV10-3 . TGTGCCATCATGGGACAAGTGAACACTGAAGCTTTCTTT CAIMGQVNTEAFF
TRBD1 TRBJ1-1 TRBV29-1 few TGCAGCGTTAGGGACAGGGTGAGAGAGAATAGTGAAGCTTTCTTT CSVRDRVRENSEAFF
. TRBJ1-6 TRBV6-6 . TGTGCCAGCAGGGATCGTAATTCACCCCTCCACTTT CASRDRNSPLHF
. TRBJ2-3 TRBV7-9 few TGTGCCAGCAGCTCCGGGGTACAACGAATCACAGATACGCAGTATTTT CASSSGVQRITDTQYF
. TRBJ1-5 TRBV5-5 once TGTGCCAGCAGCTCCGACAGTTATAGCAATCAGCCCCAGCATTTT CASSSDSYSNQPQHF
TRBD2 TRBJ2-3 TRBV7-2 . TGTGCCAGCAGCTTAGTGGAAGCAGCGGGAGTTTATACGCAGTATTTT CASSLVEAAGVYTQYF
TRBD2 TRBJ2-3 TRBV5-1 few TGCGCCAGCAGCTTGCTCGTGGGAGCGGGGGGGACAGATCCGCAGTATTTT CASSLLVGAGGTDPQYF
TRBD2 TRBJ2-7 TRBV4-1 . TGCGCCAGCAGCCAGCTTGGGCTAGCGGACTACGAGCAGTACTTC CASSQLGLADYEQYF
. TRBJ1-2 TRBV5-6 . TGTGCCAGCAGCAACATCAATTCCTATGGCTACACCTTC CASSNINSYGYTF